These 23 T cell receptor beta chains were all obtained from the same sample, sequenced in a study of spatial heterogeneity in lung cancer. TCRdb re-derived calls from the 5' RACE reads in MiXCR, one entry per CDR3 protein. This table has 82,000 or so distinct CDR3 sequences, 10% to 15% appearing once. Time point given: sample taken at primary tumor resection. Whole RNA from tumor, nontumor lung or frozen PBMC was sequenced unsorted. This specimen was PBMCs, taken at surgery. The receptors derive from a male donor with early-stage non-small cell lung cancer.

The V gene is TRBV11-1, the J gene TRBJ2-7; D remains unclear. CDR3 length equals 16 residues. Germline V gene lookup returns CDR1 SGHAT and CDR2 FQDESV (reference sequence). V lost 2 bases, J lost 5 bases, and 19 bases lay in between. CDR3 region: CASSLSEDGPSDEQYF. The CDR3 DNA is TGTGCCAGCAGCTTATCCGAGGACGGGCCATCCGACGAGCAGTACTTC.

This clonotype was detected ten times or more. The chain is built from TRBV5-4 and TRBJ2-2; TRBD1 is a possible D gene (5 bases). Germline V gene data show CDR1 as SGHNT and CDR2 as YYREEE (reference sequence). The V end was cut by 1 base, the J end by 5 bases, with 9 bases between. The CDR3 spans 14 residues. CDR3 sequence reads: CASSLQGRTGELFF. In DNA form, the CDR3 reads TGTGCCAGCAGCTTGCAGGGTAGGACCGGGGAGCTGTTTTTT.

This clonotype has just a few counts. The chain links TRBV5-1 to TRBJ1-3, with unresolved D. CDR3 size: 16 residues. CDR1 is SGHRS and CDR2 is YFSETQ in the germline V gene. Between the trimmed V and J ends, which lost 0 bases and 0 bases, there was a span of 10 bases. Here the CDR3 reads CASSLGPTDSGNTIYF. The CDR3 coding sequence is TGCGCCAGCAGCTTGGGGCCTACTGACTCTGGAAACACCATATATTTT.

The chain recombines TRBV7-8 with TRBJ2-7; D call uncertain. Trimming removed 0 bases at V and 0 bases at J, with 12 bases between. Per germline, CDR1 SGHVS and CDR2 FQNEAQ. This CDR3 comprises 16 residues. CDR3 in DNA: TGTGCCAGCAGCTTAGCAGGCGTGAGGAGCTCCTACGAGCAGTACTTC. It encodes CASSLAGVRSSYEQYF.

The chain is built from TRBV30 and TRBJ1-1; D unresolved. CDR3 length equals 14 residues. The germline V gene has CDR1 GTSNPN and CDR2 SVGIG (reference sequence). Trimming stripped 1 base from V and 4 bases from J, with 13 bases between. In nucleotides, the CDR3 is TGTGCCTGGAGTGACCAGGACTCATCCACTGAAGCTTTCTTT. Protein product: CAWSDQDSSTEAFF.

Within the sample, this clonotype is medium-sized (0.01 to 0.1%). The rearrangement uses TRBV30 and TRBJ1-2, with D tentatively TRBD1 (6 bases). CDR3 length: 11 residues. The germline V gene encodes CDR1 GTSNPN and CDR2 SVGIG (reference sequence). V lost 3 bases and J lost 8, with 10 bases in between. For the CDR3, the DNA is TGTGCCTGGAGAAAACAGGGCGGCTACACCTTC. Residues: CAWRKQGGYTF.

This clonotype was seen a handful of times. The chain employs TRBV4-1 and TRBJ2-7; no definite D call. Germline V CDR1 and CDR2: MGHRA, YSYEKL. With 1 base removed from V and 3 bases from J, the gap between germline ends came to 7 bases. This CDR3 region has 13 residues. CDR3 sequence reads: CASSQGRNYEQYF. DNA for the CDR3: TGCGCCAGCAGCCAAGGGAGAAACTACGAGCAGTACTTC.

This clonotype was observed a few times. At one boundary the junction diverges from the germline segment, which might be a read error. The J gene is TRBJ1-6, the V gene TRBV27; unclear D gene. CDR3 size: 12 residues. The germline gives CDR1 MNHEY, CDR2 SMNVEV (reference sequence). CDR3 coding DNA: TGTGCCAGCGGCTCCAATAATTCACCCCTCCACTTT. It specifies CASGSNNSPLHF.

Turning to this clonotype: This may be a read error: a much more frequent sequence differs by one nucleotide. This sequence joins TRBV7-8 and TRBJ1-5; TRBD1 agrees at 7 bases. This CDR3 is built from 16 residues. The V gene's germline CDR1 is SGHVS and CDR2 FQNEAQ. The V segment lost 5 bases and the J segment 0 bases; nucleotides outside the gene matches: 7. The CDR3 bases are TGTGCCAGCAGCGATATGACAGGGACTAGCAATCAGCCCCAGCATTTT. Amino acid sequence: CASSDMTGTSNQPQHF. Complete variable domain (other parts from reference TRBV7-8 and TRBJ1-5): GAGVSQSPRYKVAKRGQDVALRCDPISGHVSLFWYQQALGQGPEFLTYFQNEAQLDKSGLPSDRFFAERPEGSVSTLKIQRTQQEDSAVYLCASSDMTGTSNQPQHFGDGTRLSIL.

This chain links TRBV9 with TRBJ1-1; no clear D gene. CDR3 length: 15 amino acids. Looked up from germline, CDR1 is SGDLS and CDR2 is YYNGEE. The V end lost 0 bases, the J end lost 1 base, and 10 bases lay between the germline ends. For the CDR3, the DNA is TGTGCCAGCAGCGTAGGTGGCAGCCCGAACACTGAAGCTTTCTTT. This encodes CASSVGGSPNTEAFF.

This clonotype was seen a few times. The chain links TRBV2 to TRBJ2-6; no clear D gene. This CDR3 spans 15 amino acids. The germline V gene encodes CDR1 SNHLY and CDR2 FYNNEI. Trimming left V 2 bases short and J 2 bases short, with 7 bases between. The CDR3: CASSETSAGANVLTF. The CDR3 DNA is TGTGCCAGCAGTGAAACTTCGGCTGGGGCCAACGTCCTGACTTTC.

This clonotype was counted many times. This chain links TRBV29-1 with TRBJ1-2, with D possibly TRBD1 on 5 matching bases. This CDR3 contains 12 residues. The V end lost 6 bases, the J end lost 3 bases, and 11 bases lay between the germline ends. Germline CDR1 SQVTM, CDR2 ANQGSEA. The DNA for the CDR3 is TGCAGCGTATACGGGACGGACTATGGCTACACCTTC. It codes for CSVYGTDYGYTF.

The sample holds many counts of this clonotype. The chain recombines TRBV20-1 with TRBJ2-7; D possibly matches TRBD1 or TRBD2 (5 bases each). The V and J ends lost 5 bases and 4 bases respectively, with 15 bases between them. This CDR3 has 13 residues. The germline V gene encodes CDR1 DFQATT and CDR2 SNEGSKA (reference sequence). DNA for the CDR3: TGCAGTGCTGGGGACCCCGAAAAGTACGAGCAGTACTTC. Translating it yields CSAGDPEKYEQYF.

The chain employs TRBV19 and TRBJ2-7, with D unclear. The CDR3 spans 14 residues. Germline CDR1 LNHDA, CDR2 SQIVND (reference sequence). V was trimmed by 5 bases and J by 7 bases, leaving 18 bases between them. The CDR3 loop reads CASSDPGVKREQYF. The CDR3 DNA follows: TGTGCCAGTAGTGATCCTGGAGTTAAGAGGGAGCAGTACTTC.

This clonotype was counted many times. Here the CDR3 DNA reads TGTGCCAGCAGTTTCCAGGAGCCCCAGCATTTT. Amino acids: CASSFQEPQHF. This sequence joins TRBV5-8 and TRBJ1-5; D gene uncertain. Trimming shortened V by 5 bases and J by 8 bases, and 8 bases separated the two germline ends. Germline CDR1 SGHTS, CDR2 YDEGEE. The CDR3 is 11 amino acids.

Many counts were recorded for this clonotype. The chain carries TRBV20-1 and TRBJ1-5; 8 nucleotides match TRBD1. The junction had 7 bases not matched to a gene; V was cut back by 0 bases and J by 0 bases. The CDR3 consists of 17 residues. CDR1 and CDR2 from the germline V gene are DFQATT and SNEGSKA (reference sequence). The CDR3 region is CSARDNFGQGSNQPQHF. CDR3 coding DNA: TGCAGTGCTAGAGATAATTTTGGACAGGGTAGCAATCAGCCCCAGCATTTT.

This clonotype came up a few times. The rearrangement links TRBV7-3 to TRBJ2-5; 9 positions match TRBD1. V dropped 5 bases and J dropped 5; count of bases not matched to a gene: 9. The length of the CDR3 is 15 residues. CDR1 and CDR2 (germline): SGHTA, FQGTGA. CDR3 sequence: CASSTGQGSWETQYF. CDR3 in DNA: TGTGCCAGCAGCACGGGACAGGGCTCTTGGGAGACCCAGTACTTC.

This clonotype has just a few counts. The chain is built from TRBV5-1 and TRBJ2-1; 9 bases align to TRBD2. Germline-derived CDR1 and CDR2 are SGHRS and YFSETQ. The V segment lost 4 bases and the J segment 3 bases; nucleotides outside the gene matches: 11. The CDR3 sequence is 17 residues long. The CDR3 is CASSLQPGLANYNEQFF. In nucleotides, the CDR3 is TGCGCCAGCAGCCTACAACCGGGACTAGCCAACTACAATGAGCAGTTCTTC.

Only a few counts were recorded for this clonotype. The chain has TRBV4-2 and TRBJ2-6; D call uncertain. The CDR3 is made up of 16 amino acids. The germline V gene encodes CDR1 LGHNA and CDR2 YNFKEQ. Trimming removed 8 bases at V and 4 bases at J, with 18 bases between. The DNA for the CDR3 is TGTGCCAGCGCGCGGTCTGGGCACCAGGGGGCCAACGTCCTGACTTTC. Protein sequence: CASARSGHQGANVLTF.

The chain recombines TRBV6-4 with TRBJ1-2; 9 bases line up with TRBD1. V lost 4 bases, J lost 4 bases, and 4 bases stayed unmatched. Germline V gene data show CDR1 as MRHNA and CDR2 as SNTAGT. The CDR3 totals 14 residues. The CDR3 spells CASSGAGQGYGYTF. As DNA, the CDR3 is TGTGCCAGCAGTGGAGCGGGACAGGGCTATGGCTACACCTTC.

This clonotype was seen a few times. V is TRBV6-5 and J is TRBJ2-7, with a tentative D call TRBD1 (6 bases). The CDR3 spans 16 residues. Looked up from germline, CDR1 is MNHEY and CDR2 is SVGAGI. V lost 5 bases to trimming and J lost 3 bases, with 20 bases between them. The CDR3 sequence: CASSPQGTGKIYEQYF. The CDR3 coding sequence is TGTGCCAGCAGTCCCCAAGGCACAGGGAAGATCTACGAGCAGTACTTC.

The J gene is TRBJ2-2, the V gene TRBV9; D gene unclear. Per the germline V gene, CDR1 is SGDLS and CDR2 is YYNGEE. CDR3 length: 15 residues. V was clipped by 4 bases and J by 0 bases, with 10 bases between them. This CDR3 is CASSFQDANTGELFF. CDR3 DNA: TGTGCCAGCAGCTTCCAGGATGCGAACACCGGGGAGCTGTTTTTT.

In this sample, this clonotype turned up a few times. This sequence joins TRBV6-1 and TRBJ2-7; 10 bases line up with TRBD2. The V segment lost 7 bases and the J segment 6 bases; nucleotides outside the gene matches: 15. CDR1 is MNHNS and CDR2 is SASEGT in the germline V gene. CDR3 size: 16 residues. Here the CDR3 DNA reads TGTGCCAGCACAAGGCTAGCGGGGGCAGGGTCGAGCGAGCAGTACTTC. Translation: CASTRLAGAGSSEQYF.